A selection of T cell receptor beta chains follows, all from one sample in a study of blood T cell repertoires in COVID-19. Only in-frame clones appear in the TCRdb table, and some are missing; sequencing was by immunoSEQ multiplex PCR. The table records 350,000 or so clones, around 88% of them present only once. The sequenced sample was peripheral blood. These receptors came from a woman in her twenties or thirties with COVID-19, enrolled during active disease. Both conserved end residues are trimmed from each CDR3. A D gene is named only where the DNA matches it firmly.

D gene: -
J gene: TRBJ1-5
V gene: TRBV7-9
CDR3 protein: ASSPLGGVDQPQH

D gene: TRBD1
J gene: TRBJ2-5
V gene: TRBV4-1
CDR3 protein: ASSRITGAGETQY

D gene: -
J gene: TRBJ1-1
V gene: TRBV10-1
CDR3 protein: ASTAGRGTEAF

D gene: -
J gene: TRBJ1-4
V gene: TRBV18
CDR3 protein: ASSPQQASTNEKLF

D gene: TRBD1
J gene: TRBJ1-2
V gene: TRBV7-9
CDR3 protein: ASSSRQGIYGYT

D gene: -
J gene: TRBJ2-2
V gene: TRBV9
CDR3 protein: ASSVAGRTGELF

D gene: TRBD1
J gene: TRBJ1-1
V gene: TRBV6-5
CDR3 protein: ASIGDRISTEAF

D gene: TRBD2
J gene: TRBJ2-1
V gene: TRBV11-3
CDR3 protein: ASSHLAGGRGEQF

D gene: TRBD1
J gene: TRBJ2-5
V gene: TRBV6-2/TRBV6-3
CDR3 protein: ASSYERDRGRKETQY

D gene: TRBD2
J gene: TRBJ2-7
V gene: TRBV5-4
CDR3 protein: ASSLGGLAGISYEQY

D gene: -
J gene: TRBJ1-1
V gene: TRBV19
CDR3 protein: ASSISGQLNTEAF

D gene: -
J gene: TRBJ1-6
V gene: TRBV5-6
CDR3 protein: ASSLAAGFNSPLH

D gene: -
J gene: TRBJ1-6
V gene: TRBV6-5
CDR3 protein: ASSYRERHNSPLH

D gene: TRBD1
J gene: TRBJ1-1
V gene: TRBV9
CDR3 protein: ASSPGTGGTEAF

D gene: TRBD1
J gene: TRBJ1-5
V gene: TRBV5-6
CDR3 protein: ASSYAGQLNQPQH

D gene: -
J gene: TRBJ2-3
V gene: TRBV27
CDR3 protein: ASSLSPFVGATDTQY

D gene: -
J gene: TRBJ1-5
V gene: TRBV12-5
CDR3 protein: ASGLGALGQPQH

D gene: -
J gene: TRBJ1-3
V gene: TRBV3-1/TRBV3-2
CDR3 protein: ASSQGTAGNTIY